A single sample is the source of the 3 T cell receptor beta chains below, sequenced in a study of shared clonotypes between healthy human individuals. Profiling relied on immunoSEQ multiplex PCR, and the TCRdb table lists in-frame clones only, not all of them. The data contain millions of clones, 85% to 95% of them singletons. Positively selected for CCR7, the CD45RO-negative cells used as naive CD8 cells excluded terminally differentiated effector memory CD45RA+ cells. The source material was naive CD8+ T cells sorted from blood. The receptor set was obtained from a man aged 18 to 29 in good health.

The chain uses TRBV14 and TRBJ1-1, with D uncertain. Germline CDR1 reads SGHDN; CDR2 reads FVKESK. CDR3 length equals 14 residues. V lost 3 bases and J lost 0, with 8 bases in between. The CDR3 reads CASSHPLVNTEAFF. CDR3 nucleotide sequence: TGTGCCAGCAGCCATCCCTTAGTGAACACTGAAGCTTTCTTT.

The chain uses TRBV11-2 and TRBJ2-7; the D gene is possibly TRBD2 (5 bases). This CDR3 spans 12 amino acids. Trimming pared 8 bases from V and 2 bases from J, leaving 10 bases between. The germline CDR1 and CDR2 sequences are SGHAT and FQNNGV. The CDR3 region has the DNA TGTGCCAGCGGCATCGGGACCTACGAGCAGTACTTC. Translation: CASGIGTYEQYF.

The chain is built from TRBV5-1 and TRBJ2-2, with D hard to call. The CDR3 sequence is 17 residues long. The germline CDR1 and CDR2 sequences are SGHRS and YFSETQ. Between the trimmed V and J ends, which lost 0 bases and 3 bases, there was a span of 15 bases. The CDR3 sequence: CASSLAPGGQDTGELFF. CDR3 nucleotide sequence: TGCGCCAGCAGCTTGGCCCCGGGCGGCCAAGACACCGGGGAGCTGTTTTTT.